This T cell receptor (beta chain) was recorded in a study of neurological immune-mediated disorders (dated by TCRdb to about 2019). Describing the broader study: Peripheral blood TCR-beta repertoires from patients with HTLV-I-associated myelopathy (HAM/TSP), patients with multiple sclerosis, and healthy controls were compared in the study using UMI-based sequencing. Longitudinal samples, technical triplicates and paired sorted CD4+ and CD8+ T-cell subsets, alongside PBMC samples, were included among the approximately 110 TCR-beta libraries. Each longitudinal HAM/TSP and healthy donor was sampled at 3 time-points spaced at about 3-45 month intervals. Of the 65 to 70 subjects in the cohort, around 14 were HAM/TSP patients, about 34 were multiple sclerosis patients, and about 20 were healthy controls.

This sample's time point label indicates: longitudinal time-point 3. The healthy controls were volunteers from a blood bank in Maryland, USA. Libraries from unsorted PBMCs were made from 2 million PBMCs kept in RNAlater at -80 degrees C until RNA extraction. Peripheral blood underwent Ficoll-Hypaque density gradient centrifugation to isolate PBMCs, which were then cryopreserved in liquid nitrogen. This clonotype was observed many times. The specificity of this receptor is unknown. No base qualities exist here, and no much larger clone lies one base off it. What the study reported, not specific to this receptor: TCR clonal expansion was highest in HAM/TSP patients and lowest in MS patients, with MS patients falling below even healthy controls. No identical CDR3 amino acid sequences were found to be shared among expanded clones across subjects, suggesting that TCR-beta repertoires were private in all groups.

cDNA synthesis used template-switch 5'RACE with a primer carrying a 10-nucleotide random unique molecular identifier tagging each TCR transcript. Over 180 million TCR-beta sequences, covering 15-18 subjects, were produced in each sequencing run. Total RNA was extracted with the RNeasy kit. TCR-beta VDJ regions were amplified with primers for the TCR constant region and the 5'RACE anchor, using the KAPA Real-time Library Amplification kit. A first PCR added sample indexes and Illumina adaptors, after which a second PCR increased the library yield. After Ampure bead purification, the TCR product of roughly 650 bp was size-selected on a 2% E-gel SizeSelection system. Before pooling, libraries had their quality checked on a Bioanalyzer, their concentration measured with Qubit, and their quantity determined with the Kapa Library Quantification kit. An Illumina HiSeq 2500 sequenced the libraries paired-end 2 x 150 bp. To increase sequence diversity, about 25-31% phiX was spiked into each library pool. Regarding the original processing steps: Quality-filtered reads were processed with the UMI-based MiGEC pipeline, which removed over 90% of raw TCR sequences during error correction. IMGT germline references were used for aligning VDJ genes, and each clonotype was defined as a unique CDR3 amino acid sequence together with its V-J genes. Clonal expansion, Shannon diversity and CDR3 relatedness were evaluated with VDJtools (CalcPairwiseDistances, ClusterSamples), while phylogenetic trees were built in CLCbio workbench. Expanded clones were defined as having at least 8 unique UMIs, based on coefficient-of-variation modelling across technical triplicates. Clones were called with MiXCR by TCRdb after fastp trimmed the public reads at Q25, and only in-frame beta chains were retained. Rows merge per CDR3 protein into single entries with the most common DNA and genes. TCRdb, not the authors, supplied the V and J calls. The sample table records roughly 45,000 distinct CDR3 sequences; roughly 14% of these occur just once. More than 9.5% of the sample comes from the top ten.

Material: PBMCs. This sequence originates from a man in his thirties or forties in good health.

The CDR3 protein: CATSRDQGAAYEKLFF. The DNA sequence is TGTGCCACCAGCAGAGATCAGGGGGCCGCCTATGAAAAACTGTTTTTT. Recombination joined TRBV15 with TRBJ1-4, with 8 bases aligning to TRBD1. From V the trimming removes 0 bases and from J it removes 6 bases, while the gene matches leave 6 bases of the junction unaccounted for. The CDR3 measures 16 amino acids from cysteine to phenylalanine. Of the read, only the CDR3 DNA is kept; its 48 bases are in frame from base 1. Sequences LNHNV (CDR1) and YYDKDF (CDR2) are obtained from the germline V gene (reference sequence).